A single T cell receptor beta chain is shown here with its context. Its antigen is unidentified. The study enrolled healthy HIV-negative adults without recent acute infections or vaccinations as donors. The assay was run at deep level. Sequencing was performed with immunoSEQ multiplex PCR; in TCRdb, only in-frame clones are kept and a portion is missing. The data hold hundreds of thousands of clones, with just over 75% observed a single time. This entry comes from a study of shared clonotypes between healthy human individuals. Overall study: The donor pool was made up of a couple of women and a few men aged 18 to 49.

Germline assignment: CDR1 SGHNT and CDR2 YENEEA. The CDR3 has 18 amino acids. The junction had 16 bases not matched to a gene; V was cut back by 2 bases and J by 5 bases. Study-wide findings and caveats: Blood alone was sampled, and tissue repertoires likely differ.

The chain has TRBV11-3 and TRBJ1-2, with 8 bases fitting TRBD1. The TCR sequence derives from a woman in her forties in good health. Some clones in this sample may be carry-over from other donors' samples. Sequencing used PBMCs. The CDR3 here is CASSLLGLTGEKMYGYTF. Here the CDR3 DNA reads TGTGCCAGCAGCTTATTAGGGCTGACAGGGGAGAAAATGTATGGCTACACCTTC.